This entry lists 5 T cell receptor beta chains sequenced from one sample in a study of monozygotic twins with inflammatory bowel disease. With the 5' RACE reads reprocessed, TCRdb shows one record per CDR3 protein and no DNA. The sample table includes 300,000 to 450,000 distinct CDR3 sequences. Material for sequencing was blood. These receptors were collected from a human donor with ulcerative colitis or Crohn's disease, or a healthy co-twin of an affected twin (not recorded which).

V and J are TRBV4-3 and TRBJ1-4; TCRdb picks TRBD1, but there is no DNA to check that call. The germline V gene has CDR1 LGHNA and CDR2 YSLEER. CDR3 length equals 16 residues. The CDR3 loop reads CASSQGVGQVMVKLFF.

This rearrangement joins TRBV29-1 to TRBJ2-3. CDR3 size: 12 residues. Germline V gene data show CDR1 as SQVTM and CDR2 as ANQGSEA. CDR3 region: CSVERTVDTQYF.

V is TRBV10-3 and J is TRBJ2-7; the D gene TCRdb calls, TRBD1, cannot be checked with no DNA. From germline, CDR1 is ENHRY and CDR2 SYGVKD. CDR3 length: 17 amino acids. This CDR3 is CAIRQTGTVGRGYEQYF.

CDR3 sequence reads: CASSLDRMDTEAFF. The gene calls are TRBV5-1 and TRBJ1-1. Germline V lookup: CDR1 SGHRS, CDR2 YFSETQ. The CDR3 is 14 residues long.

The J gene is TRBJ2-7, the V gene TRBV6-2 or TRBV6-3; TCRdb designates TRBD2, a call that cannot be tested without DNA. The CDR3 contains 14 residues. Germline assignment: CDR1 MNHEY and CDR2 SVGEGT. CDR3 residues: CASSYPGTSYEQYF.